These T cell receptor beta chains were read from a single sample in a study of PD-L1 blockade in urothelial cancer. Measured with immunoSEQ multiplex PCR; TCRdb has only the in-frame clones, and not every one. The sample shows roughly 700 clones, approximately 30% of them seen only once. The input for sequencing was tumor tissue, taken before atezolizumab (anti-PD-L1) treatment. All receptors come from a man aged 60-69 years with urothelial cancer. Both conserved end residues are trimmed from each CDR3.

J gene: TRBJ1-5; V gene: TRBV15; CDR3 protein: ATSSWTGGINQPQH
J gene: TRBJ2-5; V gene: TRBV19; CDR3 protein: ASGEGRQETQY
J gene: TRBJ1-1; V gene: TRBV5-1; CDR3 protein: ASSLGGGYTEAF
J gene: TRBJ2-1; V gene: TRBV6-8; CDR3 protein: ASSYGQGVSNEQF
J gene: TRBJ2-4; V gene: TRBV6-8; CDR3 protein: ASNRESGPKNIQY
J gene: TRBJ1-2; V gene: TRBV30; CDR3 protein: AWSVNGDWGYT
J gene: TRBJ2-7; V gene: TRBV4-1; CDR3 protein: ASSQGFTGVYEQY
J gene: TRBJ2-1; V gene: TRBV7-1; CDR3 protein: ASSPAGAGYEQF
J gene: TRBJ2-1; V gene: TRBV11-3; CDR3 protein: ASSLEGAYNEQF
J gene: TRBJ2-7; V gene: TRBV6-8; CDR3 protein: ASTSLPGNEQY
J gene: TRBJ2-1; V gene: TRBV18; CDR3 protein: ASSPNLAGGKDNEQF
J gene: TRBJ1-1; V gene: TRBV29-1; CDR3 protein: SSSDRGDTEAF
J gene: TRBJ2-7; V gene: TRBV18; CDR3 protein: ASSSGRRLRFQKTYEQY
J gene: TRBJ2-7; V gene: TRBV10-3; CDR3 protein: ASSEVSNREQY
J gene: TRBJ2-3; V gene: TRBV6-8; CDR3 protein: ASSLAGWVTDTQY
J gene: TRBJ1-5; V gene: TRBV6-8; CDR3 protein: ASSYSRDRGRNQPQH
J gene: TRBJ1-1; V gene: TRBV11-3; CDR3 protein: ASSRFGQGDTEAF
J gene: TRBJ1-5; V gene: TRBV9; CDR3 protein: ASSVEQGNQPQH
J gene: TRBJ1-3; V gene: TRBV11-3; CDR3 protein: ASSLIWGAGNTIY
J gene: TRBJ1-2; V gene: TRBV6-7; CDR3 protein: ASSYSPGGGGYT
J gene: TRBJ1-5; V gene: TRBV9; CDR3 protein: ASTLGGGANQPQH
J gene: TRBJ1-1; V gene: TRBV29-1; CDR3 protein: SVEVKGAAEAF
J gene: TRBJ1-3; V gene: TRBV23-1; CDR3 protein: ASSPPGESDTIY
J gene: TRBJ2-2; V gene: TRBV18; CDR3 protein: ASSPWGQGGRLF
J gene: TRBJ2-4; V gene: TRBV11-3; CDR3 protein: ASSASGPSLNIQY
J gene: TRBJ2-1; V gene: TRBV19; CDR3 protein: ASSMGSGTDEQF
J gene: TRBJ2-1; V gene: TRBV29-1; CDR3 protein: SVGWRGPNNEQF
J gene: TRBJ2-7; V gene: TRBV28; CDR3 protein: ASSPQREVNEQY
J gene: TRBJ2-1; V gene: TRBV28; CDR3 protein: ASSFTSGRGGTGEQF
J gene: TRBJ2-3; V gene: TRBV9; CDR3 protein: ASSDLTSTDTQY
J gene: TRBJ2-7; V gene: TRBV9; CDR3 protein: ASSTGVGGGDYEQY
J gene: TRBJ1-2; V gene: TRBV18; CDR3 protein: ASSPGQGVGYT
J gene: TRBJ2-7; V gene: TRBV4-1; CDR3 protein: ASSLGTGTGEQY
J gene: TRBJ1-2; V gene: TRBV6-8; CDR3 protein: ASSLGQGIGGYT
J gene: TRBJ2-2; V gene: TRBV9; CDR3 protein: ASSSGTSVRELF
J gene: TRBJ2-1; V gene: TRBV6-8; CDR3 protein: ASSQIAPQASGRGISYNEQF
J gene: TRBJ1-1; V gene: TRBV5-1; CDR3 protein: ASSLAGGYTEAF
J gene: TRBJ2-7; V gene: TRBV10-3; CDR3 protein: AISESRTDYEQY
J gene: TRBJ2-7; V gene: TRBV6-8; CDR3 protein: ASSSAGGPSYEQY
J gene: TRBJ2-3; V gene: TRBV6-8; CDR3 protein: ASSLWITDTQY
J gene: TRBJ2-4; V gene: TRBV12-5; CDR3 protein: ASGPHGQAGDIQY
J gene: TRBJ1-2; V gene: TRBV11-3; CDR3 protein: ASSLGDRVFYGYT
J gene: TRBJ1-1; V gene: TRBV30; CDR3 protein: AWSVSVGTEAF
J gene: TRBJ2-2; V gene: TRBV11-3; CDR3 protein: ASRPPGQGSGELF
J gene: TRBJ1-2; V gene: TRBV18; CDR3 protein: ASSPDLAHGYT
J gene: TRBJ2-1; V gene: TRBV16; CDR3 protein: ASSSSGRANNEQF
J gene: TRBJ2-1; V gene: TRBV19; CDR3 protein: ASSPTVGSYNEQF
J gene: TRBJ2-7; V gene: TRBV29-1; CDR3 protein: SVAGILAGGARSSYEQY
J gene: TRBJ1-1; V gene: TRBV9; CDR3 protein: ASSVQGNTEAF